This entry lists 4 T cell receptor beta chains sequenced from one sample in a study of monozygotic twins with inflammatory bowel disease (dated 2019 in TCRdb). Receptor amplification or capture employed 5' RACE. Sequencing used an Illumina HiSeq 2500. TCRdb reprocessed the reads and lists each CDR3 protein sequence as a single entry, with no DNA. The record for this sample contains about 380,000 distinct CDR3 sequences. The ten largest clones capture 2.5% to 3% of the sample. Sequencing input: blood. Receptors were obtained from a human donor with ulcerative colitis or Crohn's disease, or a healthy co-twin of an affected twin (not recorded which).

The rearrangement joins TRBV10-3 to TRBJ2-3; absent DNA, TCRdb's TRBD1 call cannot be checked. CDR3 length: 13 amino acids. Looked up from germline, CDR1 is ENHRY and CDR2 is SYGVKD. This CDR3 is CAIRGRVADTQYF.

The chain joins TRBV12-3 or TRBV12-4 to TRBJ1-4. CDR3 length: 14 amino acids. The CDR3 loop is CASSLGAGGEKLFF.

The V and J genes are TRBV15 and TRBJ2-7; the TCRdb D gene call, TRBD1, has no DNA to confirm it. The germline V gene encodes CDR1 LNHNV and CDR2 YYDKDF (reference sequence). The CDR3 is 12 amino acids. The CDR3 is CATSNPGYEQYF.

The chain uses TRBV7-6 and TRBJ2-1; the D gene TCRdb calls, TRBD2, cannot be checked with no DNA. The CDR3 extends over 14 amino acids. Germline assignment: CDR1 SGHVS and CDR2 FNYEAQ. CDR3 protein: CASSVNPRGDEQFF.